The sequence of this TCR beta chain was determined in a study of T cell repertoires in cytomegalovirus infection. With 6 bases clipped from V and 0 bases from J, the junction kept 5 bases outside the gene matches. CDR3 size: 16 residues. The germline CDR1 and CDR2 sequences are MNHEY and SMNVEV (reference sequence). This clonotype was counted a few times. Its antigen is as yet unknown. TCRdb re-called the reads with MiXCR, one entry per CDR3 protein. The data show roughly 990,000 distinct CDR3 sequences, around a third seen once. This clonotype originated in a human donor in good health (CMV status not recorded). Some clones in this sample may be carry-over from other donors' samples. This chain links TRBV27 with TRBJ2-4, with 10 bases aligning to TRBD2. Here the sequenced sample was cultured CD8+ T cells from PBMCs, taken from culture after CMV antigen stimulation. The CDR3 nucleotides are TGTGCCAGCAGCTTGACTAGCGGGCTAGCCAAAAACATTCAGTACTTC. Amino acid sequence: CASSLTSGLAKNIQYF.